Each of the 27 T cell receptor beta chains below was sequenced from the same sample in a study of response to subunit inactivated influenza vaccine. TCRdb called the RT-PCR reads again in MiXCR, with one record for every CDR3 protein. This table holds fewer than 700,000 distinct CDR3 sequences, over 10% found once. The sequencing used PBMCs from blood, collected roughly 6 weeks after vaccination. The receptors were gathered from a man aged 50 to 59 who received an inactivated influenza vaccine.

This clonotype was counted a few times. This chain joins TRBV11-2 and TRBJ1-1; 7 bases fit TRBD1. V shed 2 bases and J 3 bases; nucleotides not matched to a gene: 3. The germline V gene encodes CDR1 SGHAT and CDR2 FQNNGV. The CDR3 sequence is 14 residues long. CDR3 sequence (DNA): TGTGCCAGCAGCTTAACCGGACAGGACACTGAAGCTTTCTTT. Its protein is CASSLTGQDTEAFF.

This clonotype was observed a handful of times. The V and J genes are TRBV15 and TRBJ2-3; 7 positions agree with TRBD2. CDR1 is LNHNV and CDR2 is YYDKDF in the germline V gene (reference sequence). CDR3 length: 13 residues. The J segment lost 7 bases and the V segment lost 5 bases, leaving 6 bases of the junction unmatched. The CDR3: CATSSRGLYTQYF. In nucleotides, the CDR3 is TGTGCCACCAGCTCGCGGGGGTTGTATACGCAGTATTTT.

The V and J genes are TRBV7-6 and TRBJ2-7; TRBD2 is a possible D gene (7 bases). V was trimmed by 1 base and J by 6 bases, leaving 10 bases between them. The CDR3 is 13 amino acids. In germline, CDR1 is SGHVS, CDR2 FNYEAQ. The CDR3 reads CASSLEGGGEQYF. Here the CDR3 DNA reads TGTGCCAGCAGCTTAGAGGGAGGGGGCGAGCAGTACTTC.

This clonotype was seen many times. The chain employs TRBV20-1 and TRBJ1-1; D gene uncertain. Germline V lookup: CDR1 DFQATT, CDR2 SNEGSKA (reference sequence). The CDR3 contains 13 residues. V was trimmed by 6 bases and J by 1 base, leaving 12 bases between them. DNA of the CDR3: TGCAGTGCCTCCCAGGCAGCGAACACTGAAGCTTTCTTT. Translation: CSASQAANTEAFF.

This clonotype was counted between two and nine times. This chain connects TRBV20-1 to TRBJ2-7; the match to TRBD1 covers 7 bases. The ends lost 0 bases at V and 3 bases at J; junction bases unmatched: 5. Germline lookup yields CDR1 DFQATT and CDR2 SNEGSKA (reference sequence). The CDR3 spans 14 residues. As DNA, the CDR3 is TGCAGTGCTAGAGATGGGACAGTCAGCTACGAGCAGTACTTC. Translated, it gives CSARDGTVSYEQYF.

The rearrangement uses TRBV7-9 and TRBJ1-4, with D tentatively TRBD1 (5 bases). CDR3 length equals 15 residues. V was pared by 5 bases and J by 3 bases, with 13 bases between. From germline, CDR1 is SEHNR and CDR2 FQNEAQ (reference sequence). CDR3 region: CASSATGTANEKLFF. CDR3 nucleotide sequence: TGTGCCAGCAGCGCTACCGGGACGGCTAATGAAAAACTGTTTTTT.

Turning to this clonotype: This clone may be a read error of a much larger clone one base away. The chain couples TRBV24-1 to TRBJ2-2; 10 bases match TRBD1. Germline V gene data show CDR1 as KGHDR and CDR2 as SFDVKD. The CDR3 loop spans 15 amino acids. In DNA, the CDR3 is TGTGCCACCAGTCGACAGGGGGCCAACACCTGGGAGCTGTTTTTT. This encodes CATSRQGANTWELFF.

This clonotype was picked up a small number of times. This rearrangement joins TRBV2 to TRBJ2-2; D gene uncertain. CDR1 and CDR2 (germline): SNHLY, FYNNEI. The CDR3 runs 15 residues. Trimming cost V 6 bases and J 8 bases, with 19 bases left between them. CDR3 DNA: TGTGCCAGCAGCCCCCTCAGAACCGGAACGGGGGAGCTGTTTTTT. Its translation is CASSPLRTGTGELFF. The complete variable domain, with remaining parts taken from reference TRBV2 and TRBJ2-2, reads EPEVTQTPSHQVTQMGQEVILRCVPISNHLYFYWYRQILGQKVEFLVSFYNNEISEKSEIFDDQFSVERPDGSNFTLKIRSTKLEDSAMYFCASSPLRTGTGELFFGEGSRLTVL.

This clonotype was detected ten times or more. The V and J genes are TRBV7-2 and TRBJ2-5; 11 bases agree with TRBD2. With V trimmed by 6 bases and J by 5 bases, 8 bases remained unmatched. This CDR3 contains 15 residues. Germline CDR1 SGHTA, CDR2 FQGNSA. The CDR3: CASRIAGGRGETQYF. CDR3 nucleotide sequence: TGTGCCAGCAGGATAGCGGGAGGGCGGGGTGAGACCCAGTACTTC.

This clonotype was seen a handful of times. The chain is built from TRBV20-1 and TRBJ2-1, with 7 nucleotides matching TRBD2. The CDR3 sequence is 14 residues long. The germline V gene encodes CDR1 DFQATT and CDR2 SNEGSKA (reference sequence). V lost 3 bases and J lost 4; bases outside the gene matches: 6. The CDR3 spells CSASSLAEYNEQFF. The CDR3 DNA reads as TGCAGTGCTAGCAGTCTAGCGGAATACAATGAGCAGTTCTTC.

V usage is TRBV19 and J usage is TRBJ1-3, with 7 bases that match TRBD1. Germline CDR1 LNHDA, CDR2 SQIVND (reference sequence). This CDR3 has 15 amino acids. With V trimmed by 3 bases and J by 0 bases, 2 bases remained unmatched. The CDR3 spells CASSIDRASGNTIYF. The CDR3 bases are TGTGCCAGTAGTATCGACAGGGCCTCTGGAAACACCATATATTTT.

V and J are TRBV13 and TRBJ2-7; D perhaps matches TRBD2 (8 bases). Germline CDR1 PRHDT, CDR2 FYEKMQ (reference sequence). V lost 4 bases to trimming and J lost 5 bases, with 18 bases between them. The CDR3 consists of 15 residues. The CDR3 sequence is CASSYPGLGGHEQYF. CDR3 bases: TGTGCCAGCAGCTATCCGGGACTAGGGGGCCACGAGCAGTACTTC.

This chain joins TRBV3-1 and TRBJ2-5; 8 positions match TRBD1. CDR3 size: 14 residues. J gave up 5 bases and V 1 base, and 3 bases lay outside the gene matches. Germline CDR1 LGHDT, CDR2 YNNKEL (reference sequence). CDR3 sequence (DNA): TGTGCCAGCAGCCAAGGGACAGGGATCGAGACCCAGTACTTC. Protein sequence: CASSQGTGIETQYF.

The sample holds many counts of this clonotype. This rearrangement joins TRBV12-3 or TRBV12-4 to TRBJ2-7; 10 bases agree with TRBD2. Trimming at V came to 6 bases and at J to 11 bases, leaving 10 bases not matched to a gene. This CDR3 has 13 amino acids. The CDR3 coding sequence is TGTGCCAGCAGCGCCCTACTAGCGGGGAAGGAGTACTTC. This translates into CASSALLAGKEYF.

This chain connects TRBV5-6 to TRBJ2-2; no firm D call. In germline, CDR1 is SGHDT, CDR2 YYEEEE. This CDR3 contains 14 residues. The germline V and J ends were trimmed by 7 bases and 2 bases, with 12 bases remaining between them. The CDR3, as DNA: TGTGCCAGCGCTTACAGATTCAACACCGGGGAGCTGTTTTTT. Its protein is CASAYRFNTGELFF. The variable domain in full, completed from reference TRBV5-6 and TRBJ2-2, reads DAGVTQSPTHLIKTRGQQVTLRCSPKSGHDTVSWYQQALGQGPQFIFQYYEEEERQRGNFPDRFSGHQFPNYSSELNVNALLLGDSALYLCASAYRFNTGELFFGEGSRLTVL.

This clonotype was counted ten times or more. The chain uses TRBV10-3 and TRBJ2-7; 10 positions match TRBD1. Germline CDR1 reads ENHRY; CDR2 reads SYGVKD. The CDR3 consists of 14 residues. The junction had 6 bases not matched to a gene; V was cut back by 5 bases and J by 5 bases. The CDR3 nucleotides are TGTGCCATCAGTTGGACAGGGGGGAACGACGAGCAGTACTTC. Its protein product is CAISWTGGNDEQYF.

The rearrangement uses TRBV12-3 or TRBV12-4 and TRBJ2-1, with TRBD2 matching 7 bases. The J segment lost 9 bases and the V segment lost 8 bases, leaving 4 bases of the junction unmatched. The CDR3 totals 11 residues. The DNA for the CDR3 is TGTGCCAGCCAGCGGGGTACTGAGCAGTTCTTC. It codes for CASQRGTEQFF.

The V gene is TRBV15, the J gene TRBJ2-5; D gene uncertain. The CDR3 runs to 12 residues. The V and J ends lost 4 bases and 5 bases respectively, with 8 bases between them. The germline V gene encodes CDR1 LNHNV and CDR2 YYDKDF (reference sequence). In nucleotides, the CDR3 is TGTGCCACCAGCATGGCCTCTGAGACCCAGTACTTC. This sequence encodes CATSMASETQYF.

This clonotype has just a few counts. The chain has TRBV20-1 and TRBJ1-5, with D hard to call. Germline-derived CDR1 and CDR2 are DFQATT and SNEGSKA (reference sequence). V dropped 1 base and J dropped 0 bases, with 10 bases sitting between them. The CDR3 has 15 residues. The CDR3 DNA follows: TGCAGTGCTAGAGGGACGGACCATAGCAATCAGCCCCAGCATTTT. The encoded protein is CSARGTDHSNQPQHF.

This clonotype appeared a few times. The chain joins TRBV6-1 to TRBJ1-1, with 8 bases that match TRBD1. Germline-derived CDR1 and CDR2 are MNHNS and SASEGT. The CDR3 covers 14 residues. Unmatched junction bases numbered 5, after V lost 6 bases and J lost 2 bases. This chain's CDR3 is CASRGTGINTEAFF. The DNA for the CDR3 is TGTGCCAGCAGAGGGACAGGCATTAACACTGAAGCTTTCTTT.

This clonotype was picked up many times. The V call is TRBV20-1, the J call TRBJ2-3; D tentatively reads TRBD1 or TRBD2 (5 bases each). The CDR3 has 14 residues. CDR1 DFQATT and CDR2 SNEGSKA come from the germline V gene (reference sequence). V gave up 3 bases and J gave up 4 bases, with 14 bases separating them. CDR3 sequence: CSASPGPPPDTQYF. The CDR3 DNA sequence: TGCAGTGCTAGTCCGGGACCTCCGCCAGATACGCAGTATTTT.

This clonotype came up a few times. The V call is TRBV2, the J call TRBJ2-7, with 13 bases aligning to TRBD2. Germline V lookup: CDR1 SNHLY, CDR2 FYNNEI. The CDR3 is 16 residues long. The V gene end was trimmed by 4 bases and the J gene end by 2 bases; junction bases not matched to a gene: 5. The CDR3 sequence: CASSGPTSGRAYEQYF. The CDR3 DNA follows: TGTGCCAGCAGTGGCCCAACTAGCGGGAGGGCCTACGAGCAGTACTTC.

This chain links TRBV20-1 with TRBJ2-7; 9 bases are shared with TRBD1. The length of the CDR3 is 14 residues. After removal of 2 bases from V and 6 bases from J, the junction contained 8 bases not matched to a gene. Per germline, CDR1 DFQATT and CDR2 SNEGSKA (reference sequence). The CDR3 DNA reads TGCAGTGCTAGACGAGGGACAGGGAACCCCGAGCAGTACTTC. Amino acid sequence: CSARRGTGNPEQYF.

This clonotype was seen a handful of times. The V and J genes are TRBV20-1 and TRBJ2-3; D ambiguous. The V end lost 3 bases, the J end lost 2 bases, and 9 bases lay between the germline ends. Germline lookup yields CDR1 DFQATT and CDR2 SNEGSKA (reference sequence). The CDR3 extends over 13 amino acids. Here the CDR3 DNA reads TGCAGTGCTAGTGGGTTGGACACAGATACGCAGTATTTT. It specifies CSASGLDTDTQYF.

This clonotype was detected only a few times. V and J are TRBV3-1 and TRBJ2-7, with D possibly being TRBD1 or TRBD2 (7 bases each). The germline gives CDR1 LGHDT, CDR2 YNNKEL (reference sequence). The CDR3 loop spans 16 amino acids. V was cut by 5 bases and J by 2 bases, with 19 bases left in between. CDR3 in amino acids: CASSKKGRDRTYEQYF. The DNA for the CDR3 is TGTGCCAGCAGCAAAAAGGGGAGGGACAGAACCTACGAGCAGTACTTC.

This clonotype was picked up a small number of times. The chain carries TRBV20-1 and TRBJ2-5; D may be TRBD1 or TRBD2 (6 bases each). Between the trimmed V and J ends, which lost 3 bases and 4 bases, there was a span of 15 bases. The CDR3 has 14 amino acids. Germline V gives CDR1 DFQATT, CDR2 SNEGSKA (reference sequence). The CDR3 spells CSAREGQGRETQYF. The CDR3 region has the DNA TGCAGTGCTAGGGAGGGGCAGGGGAGAGAGACCCAGTACTTC.

J is TRBJ2-7 and V is TRBV20-1; D gene unclear. V dropped 4 bases and J dropped 6 bases, with 10 bases sitting between them. The CDR3 loop spans 11 amino acids. CDR1 DFQATT and CDR2 SNEGSKA come from the germline V gene (reference sequence). DNA of the CDR3: TGCAGTGCTATACCCCAGGTCGAGCAGTACTTC. Translating it yields CSAIPQVEQYF.